These T cell receptor beta chains were read from a single sample in a study of multiple sclerosis patients with progressive multifocal leukoencephalopathy. Assay: immunoSEQ multiplex PCR; the TCRdb copy retains only in-frame clones and omits some. The sample includes 25,000 to 35,000 clones, about 88% of them seen just once. Sequencing was done on a sample of PBMCs. Receptors originate from a human donor with multiple sclerosis. Each CDR3 is given with its conserved first and last residue.

v_gene,CDR3aa
TRBV7-3,CASSLKPEPQETQYF
TRBV4-1,CASSHLLPTGTGDAFF
TRBV2,CASSEVAGELGEQYF
TRBV28,CASSLWETSRYNEQFF
TRBV7-9,CASSLEWGAKNIQYF
TRBV6-5,CASSEIWEQYF
TRBV27,CASSLSGQVSTDTQYF
TRBV2,CASMGLAGMFQTYEQYF
TRBV5-4,CASSTRTSGSRNEQFF
TRBV30,CASRITSSADTQYF
TRBV5-1,CASSLSPTPSTYGYTF
TRBV19,CATQQGANNQPQHF
TRBV10-3,CAIGAMGVGQYF
TRBV5-1,CASSLGIADTQYF
TRBV5-6,CASSFLEGAPTYGYTF
TRBV28,CASSYNLQGGGKNTEAFF
TRBV6-5,CASTSSSWNNSPLHF
TRBV6-5,CASRTRAGVLGELFF
TRBV5-1,CASSLGPLNEQFF
TRBV19,CASSGAGVGAPTKSHEQYF
TRBV28,CASTLRGWEQYF
TRBV7-2,CASSLARWGSGRGTIYF
TRBV7-7,CASSLLDRGTDTQYF
TRBV5-1,CASRERDLNTEAFF
TRBV7-2,CASINGGQNTEAFF
TRBV13,CASSAPGGAYGYTF
TRBV5-1,CASSLRTGGYATGELFF
TRBV19,CASNDRGYEQYF